Described below is a single T cell receptor beta chain sequence and its context. This specimen belongs to a study of shared clonotypes between healthy human individuals. About the research overall: A donor's plate count was three for CD4 naive and three for CD4 memory; CD8 naive had two and CD8 memory one.

This CDR3 comprises 14 residues. Trimming removed 6 bases from V and 2 bases from J, with 12 bases in between. Germline CDR1 reads MNHNS; CDR2 reads SASEGT. Deep-level running was used for the assay. Profiled with immunoSEQ multiplex PCR; TCRdb holds only in-frame clones, not every one. The table has 2 million to 2.5 million clones, approximately 95% seen once. Donors were healthy HIV-negative adults without recent acute infections or vaccinations. The V gene is TRBV6-1, the J gene TRBJ2-3; TRBD2 might be the D (5 bases). Sequencing input: naive CD4+ T cells from PBMCs. Subset reported: CD45RA+ positively selected. The receptor was derived from a man aged 18 to 29 in good health. Some clones in this sample may be carry-over from other donors' samples. CDR3 DNA sequence: TGTGCCAGCAGCTCCGGGATATCCACAGATACGCAGTATTTT. Its protein product is CASSSGISTDTQYF.